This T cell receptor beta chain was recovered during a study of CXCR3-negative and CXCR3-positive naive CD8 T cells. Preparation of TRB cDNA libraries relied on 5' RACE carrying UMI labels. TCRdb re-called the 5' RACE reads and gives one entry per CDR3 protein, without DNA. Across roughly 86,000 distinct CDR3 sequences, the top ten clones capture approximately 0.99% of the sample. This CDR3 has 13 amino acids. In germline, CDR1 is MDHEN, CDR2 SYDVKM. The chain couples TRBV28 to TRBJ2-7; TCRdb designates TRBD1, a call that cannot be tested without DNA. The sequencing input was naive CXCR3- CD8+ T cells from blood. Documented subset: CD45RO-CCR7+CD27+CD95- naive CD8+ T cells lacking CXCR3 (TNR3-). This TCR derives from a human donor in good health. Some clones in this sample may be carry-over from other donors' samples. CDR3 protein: CASRILQGYEQYF.